Listed below are T cell receptor beta chains from one sample, sequenced in a study of shared T cell receptors in the human thymus. Only in-frame clones appear in the TCRdb table, and some are missing; sequencing was by immunoSEQ multiplex PCR. In the table there are 630,000 or so clones, about 89% of which are singletons. The sample was also linked to a second study, of human thymus T cells.

What was sequenced was thymocytes. The receptors here all came from a boy less than two years old with a congenital heart defect. Each CDR3 is given with its conserved first and last residue. A D gene is named only where the DNA matches it firmly. Clone size is given for some rows only: seen once, a few or many times, or a class if the clone is expanded.

D: -
size: -
J: TRBJ1-1
V: TRBV27
length: 14
CDR3: CASGPGQVNTEAFF
DNA: TGTGCCAGCGGCCCGGGACAAGTGAACACTGAAGCTTTCTTT

D: TRBD1
size: -
J: TRBJ1-4
V: TRBV4-3
length: 16
CDR3: CASSQVGGQGREKLFF
DNA: TGCGCCAGCAGCCAAGTAGGGGGACAGGGTCGTGAAAAACTGTTTTTT

D: -
size: -
J: TRBJ1-4
V: TRBV5-4
length: 12
CDR3: CASSLDEGKLFF
DNA: TGTGCCAGCAGCTTGGACGAGGGAAAACTGTTTTTT

D: TRBD1
size: -
J: TRBJ2-7
V: TRBV4-3
length: 18
CDR3: CASSQGGAPGQGVYEQYF
DNA: TGCGCCAGCAGCCAAGGGGGGGCTCCGGGACAGGGGGTTTACGAGCAGTACTTC

D: -
size: -
J: TRBJ2-7
V: TRBV28
length: 14
CDR3: CASLKKWDTYEQYF
DNA: TGTGCCAGCCTAAAGAAGTGGGACACCTACGAGCAGTACTTC

D: TRBD1
size: once
J: TRBJ1-6
V: TRBV5-1
length: 17
CDR3: CASSLVPYRGLHSPLHF
DNA: TGCGCCAGCAGCTTGGTGCCCTACAGGGGTCTACATTCCCCCCTCCACTTT

D: TRBD1
size: -
J: TRBJ2-6
V: TRBV18
length: 16
CDR3: CASCRDRETGANVLTF
DNA: TGTGCCAGCTGCCGGGACAGAGAAACTGGGGCCAACGTCCTGACTTTC

D: -
size: -
J: TRBJ1-3
V: TRBV2
length: 15
CDR3: CASSESKGSGNTIYF
DNA: TGTGCCAGCAGTGAATCTAAGGGGTCGGGAAACACCATATATTTT

D: TRBD2
size: -
J: TRBJ2-1
V: TRBV2
length: 19
CDR3: CASSVGLAGLNFSYNEQFF
DNA: TGTGCCAGCAGTGTTGGTCTAGCGGGGCTAAACTTCTCCTACAATGAGCAGTTCTTC

D: -
size: -
J: TRBJ2-5
V: TRBV13
length: 13
CDR3: CASSGQFGETQYF
DNA: TGTGCCAGCAGCGGACAGTTCGGCGAGACCCAGTACTTC

D: TRBD1
size: -
J: TRBJ1-3
V: TRBV18
length: 16
CDR3: CASSPPSGTARNTIYF
DNA: TGTGCCAGCTCGCCGCCTTCCGGGACAGCAAGAAACACCATATATTTT

D: -
size: -
J: TRBJ2-7
V: TRBV6-1
length: 12
CDR3: CASSVGSYEQYF
DNA: TGTGCCAGCAGCGTCGGGAGCTACGAGCAGTACTTC

D: -
size: -
J: TRBJ2-3
V: TRBV5-1
length: 17
CDR3: CASSRPGVGNSTDTQYF
DNA: TGCGCCAGCAGCCGACCGGGGGTCGGAAATAGCACAGATACGCAGTATTTT

D: TRBD2
size: -
J: TRBJ2-3
V: TRBV19
length: 19
CDR3: CATKSARAGGRNHTDTQYF
DNA: TGTGCCACTAAGTCGGCCCGGGCGGGCGGGAGGAACCACACAGATACGCAGTATTTT

D: -
size: -
J: TRBJ2-1
V: TRBV4-2
length: 16
CDR3: CASSQETDKAYNEQFF
DNA: TGTGCCAGCAGCCAAGAAACGGACAAGGCCTACAATGAGCAGTTCTTC

D: TRBD1
size: once
J: TRBJ2-7
V: TRBV14
length: 14
CDR3: CASSQGDRGHEQYF
DNA: TGTGCCAGCAGCCAAGGGGACAGGGGACACGAGCAGTACTTC

D: TRBD1
size: -
J: TRBJ1-2
V: TRBV28
length: 17
CDR3: CASVRCGQDLPNYGYTF
DNA: TGTGCCAGCGTAAGGTGCGGACAGGACCTTCCTAACTATGGCTACACCTTC

D: TRBD1
size: -
J: TRBJ1-5
V: TRBV19
length: 18
CDR3: CASSIDTGTGFFNQPQHF
DNA: TGTGCCAGTAGTATAGATACCGGGACAGGGTTTTTCAATCAGCCCCAGCATTTT

D: -
size: -
J: TRBJ1-2
V: TRBV6-1
length: 14
CDR3: CASSEEREPYGYTF
DNA: TGTGCCAGCAGTGAAGAGAGGGAACCCTATGGCTACACCTTC

D: TRBD1
size: -
J: TRBJ2-3
V: TRBV27
length: 17
CDR3: CASSASKDRVGTDTQYF
DNA: TGTGCCAGCAGTGCCTCAAAAGACAGGGTGGGCACAGATACGCAGTATTTT

D: TRBD2
size: -
J: TRBJ2-2
V: TRBV28
length: 16
CDR3: CASSPGLAGGAGELFF
DNA: TGTGCCAGCAGCCCCGGACTAGCGGGAGGGGCCGGGGAGCTGTTTTTT

D: TRBD1
size: once
J: TRBJ1-1
V: TRBV5-1
length: 16
CDR3: CASSTYGTGKECEAFF
DNA: TGCGCCAGCAGCACCTACGGGACAGGGAAAGAATGTGAAGCTTTCTTT

D: TRBD1
size: -
J: TRBJ2-5
V: TRBV15
length: 16
CDR3: CATISFPATGKETQYF
DNA: TGTGCCACCATCTCTTTCCCCGCGACAGGGAAAGAGACCCAGTACTTC

D: -
size: -
J: TRBJ2-5
V: TRBV5-4
length: 16
CDR3: CASSTSSRNDQETQYF
DNA: TGTGCCAGCAGCACATCTAGCCGCAACGACCAGGAGACCCAGTACTTC

D: TRBD1
size: -
J: TRBJ2-1
V: TRBV12-5
length: 15
CDR3: CASGFTGQAQDEQFF
DNA: TGTGCTAGTGGTTTCACGGGACAGGCCCAGGATGAGCAGTTCTTC

D: TRBD1
size: -
J: TRBJ2-1
V: TRBV4-3
length: 15
CDR3: CASSQEGQGGNEQFF
DNA: TGCGCCAGCAGCCAAGAAGGACAGGGTGGAAATGAGCAGTTCTTC

D: TRBD2
size: -
J: TRBJ2-3
V: TRBV10-2
length: 16
CDR3: CASSLVGTSGTDTQYF
DNA: TGCGCCAGCAGCCTGGTGGGGACTAGCGGCACAGATACGCAGTATTTT

D: -
size: -
J: TRBJ2-3
V: TRBV15
length: 12
CDR3: CATSIPADTQYF
DNA: TGTGCCACCAGCATTCCGGCAGATACGCAGTATTTT

D: -
size: -
J: TRBJ1-1
V: TRBV6-5
length: 14
CDR3: CASSYGQKNTEAFF
DNA: TGTGCCAGCAGTTACGGACAGAAAAACACTGAAGCTTTCTTT

D: -
size: -
J: TRBJ2-7
V: TRBV20-1
length: 10
CDR3: CSVRRYEQYF
DNA: TGCAGTGTTCGGCGGTACGAGCAGTACTTC

D: -
size: -
J: TRBJ1-2
V: TRBV30
length: 11
CDR3: CAWFNRHGYTF
DNA: TGTGCCTGGTTCAACAGACATGGCTACACCTTC

D: TRBD2
size: -
J: TRBJ2-1
V: TRBV9
length: 21
CDR3: CASSPSRTSSTPRGLYNEQFF
DNA: TGTGCCAGCAGCCCCTCTCGGACTAGCTCCACCCCCCGGGGACTCTACAATGAGCAGTTCTTC

D: TRBD2
size: -
J: TRBJ2-1
V: TRBV6-4
length: 16
CDR3: CASSGRAGVPYNEQFF
DNA: TGTGCCAGCAGTGGGAGAGCGGGAGTACCCTACAATGAGCAGTTCTTC

D: -
size: -
J: TRBJ2-1
V: TRBV28
length: 17
CDR3: CASSLCVQGGTYNEQFF
DNA: TGTGCCAGCAGTTTATGTGTACAGGGAGGGACCTACAATGAGCAGTTCTTC

D: -
size: -
J: TRBJ2-3
V: TRBV4-3
length: 14
CDR3: CASSFLEGSDTQYF
DNA: TGCGCCAGCAGTTTTCTCGAGGGTTCAGATACGCAGTATTTT